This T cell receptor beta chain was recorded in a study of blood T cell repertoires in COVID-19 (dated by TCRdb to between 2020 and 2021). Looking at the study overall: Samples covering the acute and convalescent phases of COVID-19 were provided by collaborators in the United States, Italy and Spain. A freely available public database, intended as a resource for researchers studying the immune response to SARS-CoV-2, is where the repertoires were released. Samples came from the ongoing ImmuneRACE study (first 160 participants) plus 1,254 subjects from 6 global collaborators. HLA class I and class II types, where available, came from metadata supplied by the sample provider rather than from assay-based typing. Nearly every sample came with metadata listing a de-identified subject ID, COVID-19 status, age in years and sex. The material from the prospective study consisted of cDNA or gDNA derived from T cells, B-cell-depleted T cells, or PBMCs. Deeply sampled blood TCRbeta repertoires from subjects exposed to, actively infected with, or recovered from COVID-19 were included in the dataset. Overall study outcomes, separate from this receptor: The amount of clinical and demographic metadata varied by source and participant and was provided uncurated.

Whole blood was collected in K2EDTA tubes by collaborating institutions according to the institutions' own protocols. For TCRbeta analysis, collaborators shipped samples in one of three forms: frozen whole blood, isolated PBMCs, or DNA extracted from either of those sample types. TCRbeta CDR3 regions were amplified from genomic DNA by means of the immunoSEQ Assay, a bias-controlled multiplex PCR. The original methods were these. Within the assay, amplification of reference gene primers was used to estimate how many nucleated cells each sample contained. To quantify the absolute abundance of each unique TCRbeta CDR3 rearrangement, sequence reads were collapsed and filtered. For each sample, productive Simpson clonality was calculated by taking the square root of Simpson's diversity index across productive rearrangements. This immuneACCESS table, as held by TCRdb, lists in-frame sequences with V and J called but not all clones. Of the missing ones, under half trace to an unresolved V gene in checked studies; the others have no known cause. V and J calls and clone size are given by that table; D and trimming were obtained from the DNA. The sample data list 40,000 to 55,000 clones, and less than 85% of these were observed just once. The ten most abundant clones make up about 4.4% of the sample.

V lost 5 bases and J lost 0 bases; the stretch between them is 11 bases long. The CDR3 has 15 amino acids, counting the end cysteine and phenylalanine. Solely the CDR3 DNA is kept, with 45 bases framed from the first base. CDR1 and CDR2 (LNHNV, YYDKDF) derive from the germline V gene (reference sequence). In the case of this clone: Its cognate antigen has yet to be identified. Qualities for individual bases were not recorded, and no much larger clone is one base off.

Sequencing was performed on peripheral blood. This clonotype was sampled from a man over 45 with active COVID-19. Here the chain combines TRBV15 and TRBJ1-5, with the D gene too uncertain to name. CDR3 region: CATSGGSFSNQPQHF. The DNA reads TGTGCCACCAGCGGCGGATCCTTTAGCAATCAGCCCCAGCATTTT. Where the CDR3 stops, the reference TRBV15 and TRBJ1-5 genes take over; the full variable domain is DAMVIQNPRYQVTQFGKPVTLSCSQTLNHNVMYWYQQKSSQAPKLLFHYYDKDFNNEADTPDNFQSRRPNTSFCFLDIRSPGLGDTAMYLCATSGGSFSNQPQHFGDGTRLSIL.